The 31 T cell receptor beta chains presented below share a single source sample, sequenced in a study of blood T cell repertoires in COVID-19. Data came from immunoSEQ multiplex PCR; TCRdb stores just in-frame clones and leaves some out. Seen here are about 200,000 clones, under 90% observed once, and the top ten hold around 7%. Material: peripheral blood. These receptors all stem from a man aged 40-55 years with acute or convalescent COVID-19.

This chain connects TRBV5-6 to TRBJ2-1; no clear D gene. The CDR3 loop spans 13 amino acids. V was shortened by 1 base and J by 15 bases, with 17 bases between the two germline ends. CDR1 SGHDT and CDR2 YYEEEE come from the germline V gene. CDR3 sequence (DNA): TGTGCCAGCAGCTTGATGACTGCCGTAGGTACGTTCTTC. Translating it yields CASSLMTAVGTFF.

The chain joins TRBV7-2 to TRBJ2-1; D unresolved. Germline CDR1 SGHTA, CDR2 FQGNSA. The CDR3 has 13 residues. Trimming pared 4 bases from V and 6 bases from J, leaving 10 bases between. CDR3 loop: CASSWARSNEQFF. The CDR3 DNA reads as TGTGCCAGCAGCTGGGCCAGGTCCAATGAGCAGTTCTTC.

This clone was found once. The J gene is TRBJ2-7, the V gene TRBV9; the D gene is possibly TRBD1 (6 bases). The CDR3 is 14 residues long. V dropped 0 bases and J dropped 2 bases, with 9 bases sitting between them. The germline gives CDR1 SGDLS, CDR2 YYNGEE. The CDR3 region is CASSVGTVPYEQYF. The CDR3 DNA reads as TGTGCCAGCAGCGTAGGGACAGTCCCCTACGAGCAGTACTTC.

This clone was seen just once. The rearrangement joins TRBV19 to TRBJ1-4; no definite D call. Germline V lookup: CDR1 LNHDA, CDR2 SQIVND (reference sequence). The CDR3 covers 17 residues. The ends were cut back, 1 base at V and 2 bases at J, with 14 bases in the middle. The CDR3 coding sequence is TGTGCCAGTAGTATAGCTCCAGTCCCCCACACTAATGAAAAACTGTTTTTT. It specifies CASSIAPVPHTNEKLFF.

The gene calls are TRBV19 and TRBJ2-2, with 8 bases aligning to TRBD1. Germline assignment: CDR1 LNHDA and CDR2 SQIVND (reference sequence). The J segment lost 7 bases and the V segment lost 7 bases, leaving 11 bases of the junction unmatched. This CDR3 has 15 amino acids. The CDR3 sequence: CASTSGTGVLGELFF. In DNA form, the CDR3 reads TGTGCCAGTACGTCCGGGACAGGCGTCCTCGGGGAGCTGTTTTTT.

This rearrangement joins TRBV7-8 to TRBJ1-1; no definite D call. The V gene's germline CDR1 is SGHVS and CDR2 FQNEAQ. V gave up 5 bases and J gave up 5 bases, with 18 bases separating them. This CDR3 has 15 amino acids. Here the CDR3 DNA reads TGTGCCAGCAGCGTCGACGGGCGTGGAGGGACTGAAGCTTTCTTT. This sequence encodes CASSVDGRGGTEAFF.

The V call is TRBV19, the J call TRBJ1-2; 9 bases agree with TRBD1. The trim removed 8 bases at V and 4 bases at J, leaving 5 bases unmatched. The CDR3 consists of 13 residues. CDR1 is LNHDA and CDR2 is SQIVND in the germline V gene (reference sequence). The CDR3 region is CASSPGQGYGYTF. The CDR3 region has the DNA TGTGCCAGTTCTCCGGGACAGGGCTATGGCTACACCTTC. Filled out from reference TRBV19 and TRBJ1-2, the complete variable domain reads DGGITQSPKYLFRKEGQNVTLSCEQNLNHDAMYWYRQDPGQGLRLIYYSQIVNDFQKGDIAEGYSVSREKKESFPLTVTSAQKNPTAFYLCASSPGQGYGYTFGSGTRLTVV.

A word on this clone: The sample holds other DNA sequences that translate to the same CDR3. The rearrangement uses TRBV9 and TRBJ2-7, with TRBD1 identical over 8 bases. Germline V gene sequence: CDR1 SGDLS, CDR2 YYNGEE. The J segment lost 5 bases and the V segment lost 0 bases, leaving 4 bases of the junction unmatched. CDR3 length: 14 amino acids. Here the CDR3 DNA reads TGTGCCAGCAGCGTAGGAGGGACAGGCGACGAGCAGTACTTC. Its translation: CASSVGGTGDEQYF.

This chain uses TRBV7-9 with TRBJ1-2; D remains ambiguous. Germline lookup yields CDR1 SEHNR and CDR2 FQNEAQ (reference sequence). This CDR3 spans 14 amino acids. V lost 0 bases to trimming and J lost 10 bases, with 15 bases between them. The CDR3 loop reads CASSLAASVEDYTF. Here the CDR3 DNA reads TGTGCCAGCAGCTTAGCGGCGTCCGTTGAGGACTACACCTTC.

The chain uses TRBV7-2 and TRBJ2-7; TRBD2 matches 12 bases. V lost 7 bases to trimming and J lost 6 bases; unmatched junction nucleotides: 10. Germline V gives CDR1 SGHTA, CDR2 FQGNSA. The CDR3 runs 15 residues. Here the CDR3 reads CASKPPSGGASEQYF. Here the CDR3 DNA reads TGTGCCAGCAAGCCCCCTAGCGGGGGGGCCTCCGAGCAGTACTTC.

The chain combines TRBV7-8 with TRBJ1-5; tentatively, D is TRBD1 (5 bases). From germline, CDR1 is SGHVS and CDR2 FQNEAQ. Trimming pared 5 bases from V and 5 bases from J, leaving 10 bases between. CDR3 length equals 13 residues. CDR3 sequence: CASSRGFDQPQHF. CDR3 DNA sequence: TGTGCCAGCAGCAGGGGATTTGATCAGCCCCAGCATTTT.

This chain uses TRBV6-5 with TRBJ2-1; D gene uncertain. Germline lookup yields CDR1 MNHEY and CDR2 SVGAGI. Trimming pared 4 bases from V and 8 bases from J, leaving 9 bases between. This CDR3 contains 12 residues. This chain's CDR3 is CASSSISHEQFF. CDR3 DNA: TGTGCCAGCAGTTCTATCTCCCATGAGCAGTTCTTC.

This rearrangement joins TRBV29-1 to TRBJ1-2; no reliable D call. Germline V gene data show CDR1 as SQVTM and CDR2 as ANQGSEA. V was shortened by 1 base and J by 0 bases, with 9 bases between the two germline ends. This CDR3 spans 14 amino acids. The chain's CDR3 is CSVEASVANYGYTF. Here the CDR3 DNA reads TGCAGCGTTGAAGCGTCGGTTGCTAACTATGGCTACACCTTC.

The chain has TRBV29-1 and TRBJ1-1, with 8 bases identical to TRBD1. This CDR3 spans 12 amino acids. V lost 4 bases and J lost 4; bases outside the gene matches: 2. Germline V lookup: CDR1 SQVTM, CDR2 ANQGSEA. CDR3 bases: TGCAGCGTTGCAGGGGGCGGCACTGAAGCTTTCTTT. Its protein product is CSVAGGGTEAFF.

V is TRBV7-9 and J is TRBJ2-2, with TRBD2 matching over 9 bases. V lost 3 bases and J lost 3; bases outside the gene matches: 5. This CDR3 is built from 16 residues. The germline V gene encodes CDR1 SEHNR and CDR2 FQNEAQ (reference sequence). The CDR3 loop reads CASSFWRGGDTGELFF. For the CDR3, the DNA is TGTGCCAGCAGCTTTTGGCGGGGGGGAGACACCGGGGAGCTGTTTTTT. Filled out from reference TRBV7-9 and TRBJ2-2, the complete variable domain reads DTGVSQNPRHKITKRGQNVTFRCDPISEHNRLYWYRQTLGQGPEFLTYFQNEAQLEKSRLLSDRFSAERPKGSFSTLEIQRTEQGDSAMYLCASSFWRGGDTGELFFGEGSRLTVL.

The chain joins TRBV27 to TRBJ1-2; a possible D gene is TRBD1 (6 bases). The CDR3 has 13 amino acids. CDR1 and CDR2 (germline): MNHEY, SMNVEV (reference sequence). The ends were cut back, 3 bases at V and 2 bases at J, with 7 bases in the middle. The CDR3 nucleotides are TGTGCCAGCAGTTTCGGGACAAACTATGGCTACACCTTC. Amino acid sequence: CASSFGTNYGYTF.

The sample holds a few counts of this clone. The rearrangement joins TRBV5-4 to TRBJ1-6; TRBD1 aligns across 8 bases. V shed 5 bases and J 6 bases; nucleotides not matched to a gene: 10. The V gene's germline CDR1 is SGHNT and CDR2 YYREEE (reference sequence). This CDR3 contains 16 residues. The CDR3 nucleotides are TGTGCCAGCAGAACGACAGGGGTTCTTTCTAATTCACCCCTCCACTTT. Residues: CASRTTGVLSNSPLHF.

The V and J genes are TRBV6-5 and TRBJ1-4, with D possibly matching TRBD1 (6 bases). CDR1 MNHEY and CDR2 SVGAGI come from the germline V gene. This CDR3 is 16 amino acids long. V was trimmed by 2 bases and J by 3 bases, leaving 13 bases between them. CDR3 in DNA: TGTGCCAGCAGTTACAGCGACAGGCGCGCTAATGAAAAACTGTTTTTT. It translates to CASSYSDRRANEKLFF.

This chain connects TRBV11-2 to TRBJ1-2; no reliable D call. The germline V gene has CDR1 SGHAT and CDR2 FQNNGV. V lost 4 bases, J lost 0 bases, and 6 bases lay in between. The CDR3 has 13 amino acids. As DNA, the CDR3 is TGTGCCAGCAGCTCACTTTCTAACTATGGCTACACCTTC. Its protein product is CASSSLSNYGYTF.

V and J are TRBV6-6 and TRBJ2-7, with D perhaps matching TRBD1 (6 bases). Germline CDR1 reads MNHNY; CDR2 reads SVGAGI (reference sequence). Trimming took off 6 bases at V and 7 bases at J, with 13 bases between the two ends. The CDR3 totals 12 residues. This CDR3 reads CASSPTGREQYF. CDR3 in DNA: TGTGCCAGCAGCCCGACAGGTAGGGAGCAGTACTTC.

The chain has TRBV5-1 and TRBJ1-2; TRBD1 matches 7 bases. The CDR3 covers 15 residues. The ends lost 7 bases at V and 4 bases at J; junction bases unmatched: 13. CDR1 is SGHRS and CDR2 is YFSETQ in the germline V gene. The DNA of the CDR3 is TGCGCCAGCGCAATAGGGACAGTCCCTGGCTATGGCTACACCTTC. It codes for CASAIGTVPGYGYTF.

This clone was seen only once. The chain couples TRBV7-2 to TRBJ2-4; TRBD2 might be the D (5 bases). Trimming left V 5 bases short and J 1 base short, with 18 bases between. Germline V gene lookup returns CDR1 SGHTA and CDR2 FQGNSA. CDR3 length: 17 amino acids. As DNA, the CDR3 is TGTGCCAGCAGCCCCGCCGGGGTGGAGAGGGCCAAAAACATTCAGTACTTC. This codes for CASSPAGVERAKNIQYF.

The chain recombines TRBV10-3 with TRBJ1-2, with 7 bases aligning to TRBD1. Looked up from germline, CDR1 is ENHRY and CDR2 is SYGVKD. This CDR3 is built from 13 residues. J gave up 7 bases and V 4 bases, and 6 bases lay outside the gene matches. For the CDR3, the DNA is TGTGCCATCAGTGCACAGGGGATAGCTGGCTACACCTTC. Its protein product is CAISAQGIAGYTF.

This chain's CDR3 is CASRLLAGGRHEQFF. The CDR3 nucleotides are TGTGCCAGCAGGTTACTAGCGGGGGGGCGGCATGAGCAGTTCTTC. The genes are TRBV3-1 (or the pseudogene TRBV3-2) and TRBJ2-1; 13 positions match TRBD2. The CDR3 loop spans 15 amino acids. The trim removed 6 bases at V and 8 bases at J, leaving 7 bases unmatched. The V gene's germline CDR1 is LGHDT and CDR2 YNNKEL (reference sequence).

The genes are TRBV9 and TRBJ1-3; D remains ambiguous. Germline V lookup: CDR1 SGDLS, CDR2 YYNGEE. V gave up 3 bases and J gave up 0 bases, with 16 bases separating them. This CDR3 contains 17 residues. The CDR3 nucleotides are TGTGCCAGCAGCGCGCAACCGGGTCCCAGCTCTGGAAACACCATATATTTT. It translates to CASSAQPGPSSGNTIYF.

This clone was counted once. V and J are TRBV6-6 and TRBJ1-1; TRBD1 matches 7 bases. The germline CDR1 and CDR2 sequences are MNHNY and SVGAGI (reference sequence). CDR3 size: 16 residues. V lost 6 bases, J lost 5 bases, and 15 bases stayed unmatched. CDR3 in amino acids: CASSENRPPDRTEAFF. For the CDR3, the DNA is TGTGCCAGCAGCGAAAACCGGCCCCCGGACAGGACTGAAGCTTTCTTT.

This chain connects TRBV9 to TRBJ2-7; TRBD1 aligns across 9 bases. CDR1 is SGDLS and CDR2 is YYNGEE in the germline V gene. The ends lost 0 bases at V and 3 bases at J; junction bases unmatched: 4. The CDR3 has 15 amino acids. CDR3 region: CASSVGQGEDYEQYF. In DNA form, the CDR3 reads TGTGCCAGCAGCGTAGGACAGGGGGAGGACTACGAGCAGTACTTC.

CDR3 in DNA: TGTGCCAGCAGCGCCCCCTTACACGGGGGGTGGACTGAAGCTTTCTTT. Translation: CASSAPLHGGWTEAFF. The chain couples TRBV9 to TRBJ1-1; tentative D call: TRBD1 (5 bases). Trimming stripped 3 bases from V and 5 bases from J, with 20 bases between. CDR3 length: 16 amino acids. Germline values: CDR1 SGDLS, CDR2 YYNGEE. The complete variable domain, with remaining parts taken from reference TRBV9 and TRBJ1-1, reads DSGVTQTPKHLITATGQRVTLRCSPRSGDLSVYWYQQSLDQGLQFLIQYYNGEERAKGNILERFSAQQFPDLHSELNLSSLELGDSALYFCASSAPLHGGWTEAFFGQGTRLTVV.

The CDR3 loop is CASSQNWGGRGDTQYF. CDR3 bases: TGTGCCAGCAGCCAAAATTGGGGGGGCAGGGGAGATACGCAGTATTTT. The chain joins TRBV4-2 to TRBJ2-3, with D perhaps TRBD2 (7 bases). There are 16 residues in the CDR3. Germline values: CDR1 LGHNA, CDR2 YNFKEQ. Trimming removed 2 bases from V and 5 bases from J, with 17 bases in between.

The chain has TRBV2 and TRBJ2-3; TRBD2 might be the D (7 bases). Trimming pared 7 bases from V and 0 bases from J, leaving 17 bases between. The CDR3 spans 16 residues. The germline V gene has CDR1 SNHLY and CDR2 FYNNEI. This CDR3 reads CASIRSGGPSTDTQYF. The CDR3 DNA reads as TGTGCCAGCATCCGCTCCGGGGGGCCCAGCACAGATACGCAGTATTTT.

For the CDR3, the DNA is TGTGCCAGCAGCCCTCGCCAGGGATTGAACACTGAAGCTTTCTTT. This translates into CASSPRQGLNTEAFF. This rearrangement joins TRBV11-2 to TRBJ1-1; D might be TRBD1 (5 bases). V was pared by 5 bases and J by 0 bases, with 13 bases between. Looked up from germline, CDR1 is SGHAT and CDR2 is FQNNGV. CDR3 length equals 15 residues.